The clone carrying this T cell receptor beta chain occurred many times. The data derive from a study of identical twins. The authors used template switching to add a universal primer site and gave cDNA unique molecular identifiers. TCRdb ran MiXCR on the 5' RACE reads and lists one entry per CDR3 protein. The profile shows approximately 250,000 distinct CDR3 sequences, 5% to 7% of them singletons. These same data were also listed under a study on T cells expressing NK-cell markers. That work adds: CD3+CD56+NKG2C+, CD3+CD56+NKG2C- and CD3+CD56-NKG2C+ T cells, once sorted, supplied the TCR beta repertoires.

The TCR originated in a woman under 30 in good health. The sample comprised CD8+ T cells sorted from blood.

The CDR3 reads CATEDKGKVTDTQYF. DNA for the CDR3: TGTGCCACCGAAGATAAGGGGAAGGTGACAGATACGCAGTATTTT. V gene TRBV3-1 combines with J gene TRBJ2-3; tentatively, D is TRBD1 (5 bases). The CDR3 consists of 15 residues. The V gene lost 10 bases and the J gene lost 3 bases, with 20 bases spanning the gap. Germline values: CDR1 LGHDT, CDR2 YNNKEL (reference sequence).